This T cell receptor beta chain emerged from a study of response to subunit inactivated influenza vaccine. In this sample, this clonotype turned up many times. Each CDR3 protein is one row after TCRdb ran MiXCR on the RT-PCR reads. The repertoire has fewer than 600,000 distinct CDR3 sequences, around 7.9% of them found once; the top ten carry about an eighth. V gave up 4 bases and J gave up 2 bases, with 13 bases separating them. Germline loops: CDR1 SGHRS, CDR2 YFSETQ. The CDR3 is made up of 14 amino acids. The TCR was taken from a man aged 50-75 years who received an inactivated influenza vaccine. The source was PBMCs from blood, collected around 2 years after vaccination. V is TRBV5-1 and J is TRBJ2-7, with D possibly called TRBD1 or TRBD2 (5 bases each). The CDR3 region has the DNA TGCGCCAGCAGCCCAGGACCGGGGCCCTACGAGCAGTACTTC. It yields the protein CASSPGPGPYEQYF. Full variable domain (missing parts from reference TRBV5-1 and TRBJ2-7): KAGVTQTPRYLIKTRGQQVTLSCSPISGHRSVSWYQQTPGQGLQFLFEYFSETQRNKGNFPGRFSGRQFSNSRSEMNVSTLELGDSALYLCASSPGPGPYEQYFGPGTRLTVT.